The clone carrying this T cell receptor (beta chain) was observed a few times. Its antigen is unidentified. The data are from a study of early T cells in non-severe SARS-CoV-2 infection. The study, taken as a whole, reports: Matching with VDJdb favored anti-spike CD8 responses (missing private and CD4 specificities).

Tagging with unique molecular identifiers was applied to individual cDNA molecules. TCRdb fed the 5' RACE reads into MiXCR, producing one record per CDR3 protein. The table records tens of thousands of distinct CDR3 sequences, approximately 14% of them present only once. The CDR3 has 17 amino acids. Between the trimmed V and J ends, which lost 0 bases and 2 bases, there was a span of 17 bases. Germline CDR1 is LNHNV and CDR2 is YYDKDF (reference sequence). Sequencing input: whole blood. The receptor comes from an adult who was a healthcare worker with PCR-confirmed SARS-CoV-2 infection or an uninfected control (not recorded which). The chain uses TRBV15 and TRBJ2-7, with D uncertain. CDR3 amino acids: CATSRDSAAGRTYEQYF. DNA for the CDR3: TGTGCCACCAGCAGAGATTCGGCGGCAGGTAGGACCTACGAGCAGTACTTC.